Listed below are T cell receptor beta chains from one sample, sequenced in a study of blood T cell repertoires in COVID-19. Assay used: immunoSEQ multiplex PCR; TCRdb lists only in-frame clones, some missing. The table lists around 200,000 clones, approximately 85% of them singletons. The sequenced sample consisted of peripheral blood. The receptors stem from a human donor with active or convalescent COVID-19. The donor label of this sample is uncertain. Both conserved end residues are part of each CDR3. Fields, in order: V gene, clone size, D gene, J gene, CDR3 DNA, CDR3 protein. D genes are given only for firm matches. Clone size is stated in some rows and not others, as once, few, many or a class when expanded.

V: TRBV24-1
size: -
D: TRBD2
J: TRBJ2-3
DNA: TGTGCCACCAGTGATTTAAAGTCGCCTAGCGGGAGGGCTGGCGGCACAGATACGCAGTATTTT
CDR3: CATSDLKSPSGRAGGTDTQYF

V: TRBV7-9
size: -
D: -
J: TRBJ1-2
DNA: TGTGCCAGCAGCTTAGTTGACACCTACTATGGCTACACCTTC
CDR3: CASSLVDTYYGYTF

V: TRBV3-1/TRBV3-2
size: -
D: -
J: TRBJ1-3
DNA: TGTGCCAGCAGCCACGGCGCCAGGGTCTCTGGAAACACCATATATTTT
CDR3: CASSHGARVSGNTIYF

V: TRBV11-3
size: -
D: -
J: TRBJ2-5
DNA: TGTGCCAGCAGCCGTGAAGCGAAGACCCTAGAGACCCAGTACTTC
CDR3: CASSREAKTLETQYF

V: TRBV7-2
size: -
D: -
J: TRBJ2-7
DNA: TGTGCCAGCAGCCCGGGGCAGGGGAGTAACTACGAGCAGTACTTC
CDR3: CASSPGQGSNYEQYF

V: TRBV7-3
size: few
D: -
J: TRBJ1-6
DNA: TGTGCCAGCGCAGAACAGACTAATTCACCCCTCCACTTT
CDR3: CASAEQTNSPLHF

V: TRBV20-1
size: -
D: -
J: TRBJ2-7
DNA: TGCAGTGCAAGCCCCGGGGACGAGCAGTACTTC
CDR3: CSASPGDEQYF

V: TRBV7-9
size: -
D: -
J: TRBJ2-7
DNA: TGTGCCAGCAGCCTCGGTGCATACGAGCAGTACTTC
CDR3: CASSLGAYEQYF

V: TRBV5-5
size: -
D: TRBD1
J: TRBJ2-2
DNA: TGTGCCAGCAGCTTGGGACAGGGGATCGGGGAGCTGTTTTTT
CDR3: CASSLGQGIGELFF

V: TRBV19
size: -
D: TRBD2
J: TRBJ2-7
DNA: TGTGCCAGTACCTCTATCTATCAGCGGGGAGAGCAGTACTTC
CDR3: CASTSIYQRGEQYF

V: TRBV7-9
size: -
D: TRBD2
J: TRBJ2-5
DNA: TGTGCCAGCAGCCTGGGACTAGCGGGGGAGACCCAGTACTTC
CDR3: CASSLGLAGETQYF

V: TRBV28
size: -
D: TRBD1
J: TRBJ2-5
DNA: TGTGCCAGCCTAGACAGGGGCGAAGAGACCCAGTACTTC
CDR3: CASLDRGEETQYF

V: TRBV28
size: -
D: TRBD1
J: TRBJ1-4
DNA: TGTGCCAGCAGTCCAGGGGGGCGAAATGAAAAACTGTTTTTT
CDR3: CASSPGGRNEKLFF

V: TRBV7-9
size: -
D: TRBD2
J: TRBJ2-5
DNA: TGTGCCAGCAGCCTAGCGGGCCTACAAGAGACCCAGTACTTC
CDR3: CASSLAGLQETQYF

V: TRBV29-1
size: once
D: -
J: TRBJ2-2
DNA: TGCAGCGTTGGATCCAGAGGGAGGTTGAGCACCGGGGAGCTGTTTTTT
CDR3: CSVGSRGRLSTGELFF

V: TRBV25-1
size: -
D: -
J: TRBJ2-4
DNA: TGTGCCAGCAGTGATTCGCTAGCTGGCATTCAGTACTTC
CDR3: CASSDSLAGIQYF

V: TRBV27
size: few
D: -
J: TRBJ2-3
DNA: TGTGCCACAGGCGGGATCTTCACAGATACGCAGTATTTT
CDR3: CATGGIFTDTQYF

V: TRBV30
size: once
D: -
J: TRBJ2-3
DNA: TGTGCCTTTGGAACGGTGGGAGATATAGATACGCAGTATTTT
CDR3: CAFGTVGDIDTQYF

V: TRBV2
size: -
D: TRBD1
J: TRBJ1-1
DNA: TGTGCCAGCAGTGAGGGACAGGAATGGGGATCTGAAGCTTTCTTT
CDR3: CASSEGQEWGSEAFF

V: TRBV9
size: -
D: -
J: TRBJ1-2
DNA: TGTGCCAGCAGCGTAGGTACATCAGGCTACACCTTC
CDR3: CASSVGTSGYTF

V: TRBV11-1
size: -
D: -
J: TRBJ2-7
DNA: TGTGCCAGCAGCTTAAGGCAGGGGCAGCAGTACTTC
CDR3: CASSLRQGQQYF

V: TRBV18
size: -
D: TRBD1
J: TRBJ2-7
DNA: TGTGCCAGCTCACCAACCACAGGGGGCTCCTACGAGCAGTACTTC
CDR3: CASSPTTGGSYEQYF